Listed below are T cell receptor beta chains from one sample, sequenced in a study of T cell changes during pregnancy in multiple sclerosis. Sequencing used immunoSEQ multiplex PCR; TCRdb keeps in-frame clones, though not all of them. The profile shows just under 80,000 clones, around 93% of them singletons. The sample consisted of peripheral blood, taken in the first trimester of pregnancy. These receptor sequences come from a female donor with multiple sclerosis, enrolled in a pregnancy study. The CDR3 runs from the conserved cysteine through the conserved F or W. A D gene is named only where the DNA matches it firmly. The size field is filled for only some rows; it gives once, few, many or a size class.

D gene: TRBD1; J gene: TRBJ2-7; clone size: NA; V gene: TRBV7-2; CDR3 protein: CASSSPDRGKYEQYF; CDR3 DNA: TGTGCCAGCAGCTCCCCGGACAGGGGAAAGTACGAGCAGTACTTC
D gene: TRBD1; J gene: TRBJ1-2; clone size: NA; V gene: TRBV4-1; CDR3 protein: CASSQVSTGSYGYTF; CDR3 DNA: TGCGCCAGCAGCCAAGTGTCGACAGGGAGCTATGGCTACACCTTC
D gene: TRBD1; J gene: TRBJ1-1; clone size: NA; V gene: TRBV27; CDR3 protein: CASSSGTGVVVRNTEAFF; CDR3 DNA: TGTGCCAGCAGTTCTGGGACAGGGGTTGTAGTTAGGAACACTGAAGCTTTCTTT
D gene: TRBD1; J gene: TRBJ2-7; clone size: few; V gene: TRBV27; CDR3 protein: CASSLGTGPNEQYF; CDR3 DNA: TGTGCCAGCAGTCTGGGGACAGGGCCCAACGAGCAGTACTTC
D gene: NA; J gene: TRBJ2-7; clone size: NA; V gene: TRBV2; CDR3 protein: CASSEAVRREQYF; CDR3 DNA: TGTGCCAGCAGTGAAGCGGTGAGGAGGGAGCAGTACTTT
D gene: NA; J gene: TRBJ1-1; clone size: NA; V gene: TRBV7-3; CDR3 protein: CASSLRAAGAGTEAFF; CDR3 DNA: TGTGCCAGCAGCTTAAGGGCAGCGGGGGCGGGCACTGAAGCTTTCTTT
D gene: TRBD1; J gene: TRBJ2-5; clone size: NA; V gene: TRBV6-5; CDR3 protein: CAIADRSNQETQYF; CDR3 DNA: TGTGCCATCGCGGACAGGAGCAATCAAGAGACCCAGTACTTC
D gene: TRBD1; J gene: TRBJ2-1; clone size: NA; V gene: TRBV27; CDR3 protein: CASSFGRRGPYNEQFF; CDR3 DNA: TGTGCCAGCAGTTTCGGGCGAAGGGGGCCATACAATGAGCAGTTCTTC
D gene: NA; J gene: TRBJ1-5; clone size: NA; V gene: TRBV6-5; CDR3 protein: CASSYSGGRIEPQHF; CDR3 DNA: TGTGCCAGCAGCTACTCGGGGGGGCGAATTGAGCCCCAGCATTTT
D gene: TRBD1; J gene: TRBJ1-1; clone size: NA; V gene: TRBV28; CDR3 protein: CASSKTGKMNTEAFF; CDR3 DNA: TGTGCCAGCAGTAAGACAGGGAAAATGAACACTGAAGCTTTCTTT
D gene: TRBD2; J gene: TRBJ2-7; clone size: NA; V gene: TRBV25-1; CDR3 protein: CASSQREGLEQYF; CDR3 DNA: TGTGCCAGCAGTCAACGGGAGGGCCTCGAGCAGTACTTC
D gene: TRBD2; J gene: TRBJ2-3; clone size: NA; V gene: TRBV2; CDR3 protein: CASSRTSGADTDTQYF; CDR3 DNA: TGTGCCAGCAGCCGCACTAGCGGGGCCGACACAGATACGCAGTATTTT
D gene: TRBD2; J gene: TRBJ2-7; clone size: NA; V gene: TRBV10-3; CDR3 protein: CAISEFSGASYEQYF; CDR3 DNA: TGTGCCATCAGTGAGTTTAGCGGGGCCTCCTACGAGCAGTACTTC
D gene: TRBD1; J gene: TRBJ2-3; clone size: NA; V gene: TRBV7-2; CDR3 protein: CASSRTGGTDTQYF; CDR3 DNA: TGTGCCAGCAGCCGGACAGGGGGCACAGATACGCAGTATTTT
D gene: NA; J gene: TRBJ1-2; clone size: once; V gene: TRBV21-1; CDR3 protein: CASSKGQPETFNYGYTF; CDR3 DNA: TGTGCCAGCAGCAAAGGGCAACCGGAGACTTTTAACTATGGCTACACCTTC
D gene: TRBD2; J gene: TRBJ2-7; clone size: NA; V gene: TRBV6-5; CDR3 protein: CASSYSRGRGYEQYF; CDR3 DNA: TGTGCCAGCAGTTACTCACGCGGGAGAGGGTACGAGCAGTACTTC
D gene: TRBD2; J gene: TRBJ2-3; clone size: NA; V gene: TRBV11-2; CDR3 protein: CASSSGAGGPTDTQYF; CDR3 DNA: TGTGCCAGCAGCTCTGGGGCGGGGGGGCCCACAGATACGCAGTATTTT
D gene: NA; J gene: TRBJ2-2; clone size: NA; V gene: TRBV5-1; CDR3 protein: CASSSNTLPGELFF; CDR3 DNA: TGCGCCAGCAGCTCCAACACGCTCCCCGGGGAGCTGTTTTTT
D gene: NA; J gene: TRBJ1-2; clone size: NA; V gene: TRBV25-1; CDR3 protein: CASSEAGVNYGYTF; CDR3 DNA: TGTGCCAGCAGTGAGGCAGGGGTTAACTATGGCTACACCTTC
D gene: NA; J gene: TRBJ2-6; clone size: NA; V gene: TRBV30; CDR3 protein: CAWSSIRAGGANVLTF; CDR3 DNA: TGTGCCTGGAGTTCCATTAGGGCGGGTGGGGCCAACGTCCTGACTTTC
D gene: NA; J gene: TRBJ2-5; clone size: NA; V gene: TRBV7-2; CDR3 protein: CASSRRLGGPLETQYF; CDR3 DNA: TGTGCCAGCAGCCGACGATTGGGGGGGCCGCTAGAGACCCAGTACTTC
D gene: TRBD2; J gene: TRBJ2-3; clone size: NA; V gene: TRBV19; CDR3 protein: CASTLMGTSGTDTQYF; CDR3 DNA: TGTGCCAGTACCCTAATGGGGACTAGCGGCACAGATACGCAGTATTTT
D gene: NA; J gene: TRBJ2-7; clone size: NA; V gene: TRBV5-1; CDR3 protein: CASSLAAGSTYEQYF; CDR3 DNA: TGCGCCAGCAGCTTGGCGGCAGGAAGCACCTACGAGCAGTACTTC
D gene: NA; J gene: TRBJ1-5; clone size: NA; V gene: TRBV2; CDR3 protein: CASSRGDSNQPQHF; CDR3 DNA: TGTGCCAGCAGTCGGGGGGATAGCAATCAGCCCCAGCATTTT
D gene: TRBD1; J gene: TRBJ2-5; clone size: NA; V gene: TRBV7-2; CDR3 protein: CASSFLGLGQGRETQYF; CDR3 DNA: TGTGCCAGCAGCTTCTTAGGATTGGGACAGGGGAGGGAGACCCAGTACTTC
D gene: NA; J gene: TRBJ1-5; clone size: NA; V gene: TRBV7-2; CDR3 protein: CASSREWAVENQPQHF; CDR3 DNA: TGTGCCAGCAGCCGGGAGTGGGCAGTTGAGAATCAGCCCCAGCATTTT
D gene: NA; J gene: TRBJ2-3; clone size: NA; V gene: TRBV5-1; CDR3 protein: CASSLGPDTVPDTQYF; CDR3 DNA: TGCGCCAGCAGCTTGGGACCGGACACAGTTCCAGATACGCAGTATTTT
D gene: NA; J gene: TRBJ2-3; clone size: NA; V gene: TRBV2; CDR3 protein: CAGTGESTDTQYF; CDR3 DNA: TGTGCCGGTACAGGAGAGTCTACAGATACGCAGTATTTT
D gene: TRBD1; J gene: TRBJ1-4; clone size: NA; V gene: TRBV18; CDR3 protein: CASSPPGQPNEKLFF; CDR3 DNA: TGTGCCAGCTCACCGCCGGGACAGCCGAATGAAAAACTGTTTTTT
D gene: TRBD1; J gene: TRBJ1-1; clone size: NA; V gene: TRBV19; CDR3 protein: CASSQPGTGNTEAFF; CDR3 DNA: TGTGCCAGTAGTCAACCCGGGACAGGGAACACTGAAGCTTTCTTT
D gene: NA; J gene: TRBJ2-7; clone size: NA; V gene: TRBV5-1; CDR3 protein: CASSLYRGSYEQYF; CDR3 DNA: TGCGCCAGCAGCTTGTATCGGGGCTCCTACGAGCAGTACTTC
D gene: NA; J gene: TRBJ2-3; clone size: NA; V gene: TRBV18; CDR3 protein: CASSPPYSSTDTQYF; CDR3 DNA: TGTGCCAGCTCACCACCGTATTCTAGCACAGATACGCAGTATTTT
D gene: TRBD2; J gene: TRBJ2-7; clone size: once; V gene: TRBV7-9; CDR3 protein: CASSRRLAGYEQYF; CDR3 DNA: TGTGCCAGCAGCCGAAGACTAGCGGGATACGAGCAGTACTTC
D gene: TRBD1; J gene: TRBJ2-7; clone size: once; V gene: TRBV6-5; CDR3 protein: CASRSQGASYEQYF; CDR3 DNA: TGTGCCAGCAGATCACAGGGGGCATCCTACGAGCAGTACTTC
D gene: NA; J gene: TRBJ2-3; clone size: once; V gene: TRBV7-3; CDR3 protein: CASSLTSLSDTQYF; CDR3 DNA: TGTGCCAGCAGCCTGACTAGTTTATCAGATACGCAGTATTTT
D gene: TRBD2; J gene: TRBJ2-1; clone size: NA; V gene: TRBV6-1; CDR3 protein: CASRAGTSGGYEQFF; CDR3 DNA: TGTGCCAGCAGAGCCGGGACTAGCGGGGGCTATGAGCAGTTCTTC
D gene: TRBD2; J gene: TRBJ2-1; clone size: NA; V gene: TRBV4-2; CDR3 protein: CASSPSQLAGAGGEQFF; CDR3 DNA: TGTGCCAGCAGCCCATCGCAACTAGCGGGAGCTGGGGGTGAGCAGTTCTTC
D gene: NA; J gene: TRBJ1-2; clone size: once; V gene: TRBV6-5; CDR3 protein: CASSLNRRANYGYTF; CDR3 DNA: TGTGCCAGCAGTCTAAACCGACGGGCTAACTATGGCTACACCTTC
D gene: TRBD1; J gene: TRBJ2-1; clone size: NA; V gene: TRBV7-6; CDR3 protein: CASSLSTGQNYNEQFF; CDR3 DNA: TGTGCCAGCAGCTTAAGTACGGGACAGAACTACAATGAGCAGTTCTTC
D gene: TRBD1; J gene: TRBJ2-7; clone size: NA; V gene: TRBV19; CDR3 protein: CASSLDRNYEQYF; CDR3 DNA: TGTGCCAGTAGCCTGGACAGGAACTACGAGCAGTACTTC
D gene: TRBD2; J gene: TRBJ2-5; clone size: once; V gene: TRBV18; CDR3 protein: CASSPTSGQETQYF; CDR3 DNA: TGTGCCAGCTCTCCGACTAGCGGGCAAGAGACCCAGTACTTC
D gene: TRBD2; J gene: TRBJ2-1; clone size: NA; V gene: TRBV7-6; CDR3 protein: CASSAGGGKQFF; CDR3 DNA: TGTGCCAGCAGCGCCGGGGGGGGGAAGCAGTTCTTC
D gene: TRBD1; J gene: TRBJ1-4; clone size: NA; V gene: TRBV7-9; CDR3 protein: CASTPLVGGNEKLFF; CDR3 DNA: TGTGCCAGCACCCCACTGGTAGGGGGCAATGAAAAACTGTTTTTT
D gene: TRBD2; J gene: TRBJ2-2; clone size: NA; V gene: TRBV5-8; CDR3 protein: CASSPLQAGGYNTGELFF; CDR3 DNA: TGTGCCAGCAGCCCCTTGCAAGCGGGGGGATATAACACCGGGGAGCTGTTTTTT
D gene: NA; J gene: TRBJ1-2; clone size: NA; V gene: TRBV19; CDR3 protein: CASSFTGSGGYTF; CDR3 DNA: TGTGCCAGTAGTTTCACAGGGAGCGGTGGCTACACCTTC
D gene: NA; J gene: TRBJ2-7; clone size: NA; V gene: TRBV4-2; CDR3 protein: CASSQDGPGGAPEQYF; CDR3 DNA: TGTGCCAGCAGCCAAGATGGCCCCGGGGGAGCCCCGGAGCAGTACTTC
D gene: NA; J gene: TRBJ2-3; clone size: NA; V gene: TRBV9; CDR3 protein: CASSRGALTDTQYF; CDR3 DNA: TGTGCCAGCAGCCGGGGGGCTCTCACAGATACGCAGTATTTT
D gene: NA; J gene: TRBJ1-2; clone size: NA; V gene: TRBV7-8; CDR3 protein: CASTLTGTVNYGYTF; CDR3 DNA: TGTGCCAGCACCCTTACAGGGACGGTCAACTATGGCTACACCTTC
D gene: NA; J gene: TRBJ1-5; clone size: once; V gene: TRBV16; CDR3 protein: CASSQSAVSNQPQHF; CDR3 DNA: TGTGCCAGCAGCCAATCGGCCGTTAGCAATCAGCCCCAGCATTTT
D gene: TRBD1; J gene: TRBJ1-5; clone size: once; V gene: TRBV19; CDR3 protein: CASSSRQGLQHF; CDR3 DNA: TGTGCCAGTAGTTCCCGACAGGGCCTCCAGCATTTT
D gene: TRBD2; J gene: TRBJ2-7; clone size: NA; V gene: TRBV10-3; CDR3 protein: CAIRHGLERSEQYF; CDR3 DNA: TGTGCCATCAGACATGGACTAGAAAGATCCGAGCAGTACTTC
D gene: NA; J gene: TRBJ2-3; clone size: NA; V gene: TRBV4-1; CDR3 protein: CASSQDLRETDTQYF; CDR3 DNA: TGCGCCAGCAGCCAAGATCTACGGGAGACAGATACGCAGTATTTT
D gene: TRBD1; J gene: TRBJ2-7; clone size: NA; V gene: TRBV11-2; CDR3 protein: CASSLGQGSDEQYF; CDR3 DNA: TGTGCCAGCAGCTTGGGACAGGGGAGCGACGAGCAGTACTTC
D gene: NA; J gene: TRBJ2-1; clone size: NA; V gene: TRBV19; CDR3 protein: CASSIRGGERYNEQFF; CDR3 DNA: TGTGCCAGTAGTATTAGGGGGGGAGAAAGGTACAATGAGCAGTTCTTC
D gene: NA; J gene: TRBJ1-1; clone size: NA; V gene: TRBV5-1; CDR3 protein: CASSFSGHTEAFF; CDR3 DNA: TGCGCCAGCAGCTTTTCAGGGCACACTGAAGCTTTCTTT
D gene: TRBD1; J gene: TRBJ1-1; clone size: NA; V gene: TRBV11-2; CDR3 protein: CASSMTGGLTEAFF; CDR3 DNA: TGTGCCAGCAGCATGACAGGGGGCCTCACTGAAGCTTTCTTT
D gene: NA; J gene: TRBJ2-5; clone size: NA; V gene: TRBV15; CDR3 protein: CATSRTVLLQETQYF; CDR3 DNA: TGTGCCACCAGCCGGACAGTTCTTCTCCAAGAGACCCAGTACTTC
D gene: NA; J gene: TRBJ2-7; clone size: NA; V gene: TRBV18; CDR3 protein: CASSPLAGRSYEQYF; CDR3 DNA: TGTGCCAGCTCACCCTTGGCGGGGCGCTCCTACGAGCAGTACTTC
D gene: TRBD2; J gene: TRBJ2-1; clone size: NA; V gene: TRBV4-2; CDR3 protein: CASSQRSGVGYNEQFF; CDR3 DNA: TGTGCCAGCAGCCAACGTAGCGGGGTAGGATACAATGAGCAGTTCTTC
D gene: NA; J gene: TRBJ2-1; clone size: NA; V gene: TRBV6-6; CDR3 protein: CASSARGYNEQFF; CDR3 DNA: TGTGCCAGCAGTGCGCGGGGTTACAATGAGCAGTTCTTC